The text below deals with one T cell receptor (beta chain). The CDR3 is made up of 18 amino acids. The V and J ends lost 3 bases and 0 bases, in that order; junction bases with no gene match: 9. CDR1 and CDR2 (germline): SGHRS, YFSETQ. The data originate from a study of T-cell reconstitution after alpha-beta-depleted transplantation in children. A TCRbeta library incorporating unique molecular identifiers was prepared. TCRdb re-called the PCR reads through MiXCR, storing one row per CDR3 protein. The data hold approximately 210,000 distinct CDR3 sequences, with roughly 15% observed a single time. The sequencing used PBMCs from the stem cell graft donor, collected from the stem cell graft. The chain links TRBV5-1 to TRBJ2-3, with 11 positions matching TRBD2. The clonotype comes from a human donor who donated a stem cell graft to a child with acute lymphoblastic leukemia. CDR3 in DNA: TGCGCCAGCAGCTCGACTAGCGGGAATTTCGCCAGCACAGATACGCAGTATTTT. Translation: CASSSTSGNFASTDTQYF.